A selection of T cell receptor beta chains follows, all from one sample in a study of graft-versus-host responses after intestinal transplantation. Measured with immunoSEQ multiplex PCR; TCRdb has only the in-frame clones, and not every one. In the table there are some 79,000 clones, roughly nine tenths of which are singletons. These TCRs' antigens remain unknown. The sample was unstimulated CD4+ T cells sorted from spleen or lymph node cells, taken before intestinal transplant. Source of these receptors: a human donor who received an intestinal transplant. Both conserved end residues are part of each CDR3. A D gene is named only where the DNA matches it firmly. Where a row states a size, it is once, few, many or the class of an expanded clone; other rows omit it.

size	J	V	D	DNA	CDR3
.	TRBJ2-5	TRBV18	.	TGTGCCAGCTCACCCCAGGGGCACAGGGCGGAAGAGACCCAGTACTTC	CASSPQGHRAEETQYF
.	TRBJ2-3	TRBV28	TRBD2	TGTGCCAGCAGTCCTTCGATACTAGCGGCGAACACAGATACGCAGTATTTT	CASSPSILAANTDTQYF
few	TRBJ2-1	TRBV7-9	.	TGTGCCAGCAGCCACCTAAGACTAGGTTACAATGAGCAGTTCTTC	CASSHLRLGYNEQFF
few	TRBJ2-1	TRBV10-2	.	TGCGCCAGCAGTCAACCGGGACTCCTATACTACAATGAGCAGTTCTTC	CASSQPGLLYYNEQFF
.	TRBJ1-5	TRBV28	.	TGTGCCAGCAGTTTATCGACACTTAGCAATCAGCCCCAGCATTTT	CASSLSTLSNQPQHF
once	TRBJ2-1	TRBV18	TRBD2	TGTGCCAGCTCTCGCCTATCTGCGGGAGACCCGAGCAATGAGCAGTTCTTC	CASSRLSAGDPSNEQFF
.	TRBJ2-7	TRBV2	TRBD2	TGTGCCAGCAGTGAAAGCTCTCTAGCGGGAGTGACTTACGAGCAGTACTTC	CASSESSLAGVTYEQYF
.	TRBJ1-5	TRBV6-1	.	TGTGCCAGCAGTAGCAGACTGGGTCAGCCCCAGCATTTT	CASSSRLGQPQHF
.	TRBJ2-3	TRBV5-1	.	TGCGCCAGCAGCTTGGATCGCGTACGCACAGATACGCAGTATTTT	CASSLDRVRTDTQYF
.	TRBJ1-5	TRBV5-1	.	TGCGCCAGCAGCTTGCGAACGGGTCAGCCCCAGCATTTT	CASSLRTGQPQHF
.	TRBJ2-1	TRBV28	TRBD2	TGTGCCAGCAGCCGACCTAGCGGGGGGGGTTACAATGAGCAGTTCTTC	CASSRPSGGGYNEQFF
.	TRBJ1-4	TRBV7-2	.	TGTGCCAGCAGCCGTCGAACTAATGAAAAACTGTTTTTT	CASSRRTNEKLFF
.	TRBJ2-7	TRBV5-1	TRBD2	TGCGCCAGCAGCTTGGAGGGGGGACTAGCGGGAATATACGAGCAGTACTTC	CASSLEGGLAGIYEQYF
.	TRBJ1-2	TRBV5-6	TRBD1	TGTGCCAGCAGCTCGGGACAGGTGAACTATGGCTACACCTTC	CASSSGQVNYGYTF
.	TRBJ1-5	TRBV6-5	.	TGTGCCAGCAGGGAGGGTACTGACAATCAGCCCCAGCATTTT	CASREGTDNQPQHF
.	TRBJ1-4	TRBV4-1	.	TGCGCCAGCAGCCGCGGCCCGACAGATGAAAAACTGTTTTTT	CASSRGPTDEKLFF
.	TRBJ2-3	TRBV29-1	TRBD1	TGCAGCGTACGTACTCGGGGGAGGACAGGGACCCCAGATACGCAGTATTTT	CSVRTRGRTGTPDTQYF
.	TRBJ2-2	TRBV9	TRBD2	TGTGCCAGCAGCGTAGCGGGGGGGGTCCGGGAGCTGTTTTTT	CASSVAGGVRELFF
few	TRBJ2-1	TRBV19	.	TGTGCCAGTAGTATCAGGGCCTACAATGAGCAGTTCTTC	CASSIRAYNEQFF
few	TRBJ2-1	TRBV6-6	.	TGTGCCAGCAGTTACTCTACAGTTTACAATGAGCAGTTCTTC	CASSYSTVYNEQFF